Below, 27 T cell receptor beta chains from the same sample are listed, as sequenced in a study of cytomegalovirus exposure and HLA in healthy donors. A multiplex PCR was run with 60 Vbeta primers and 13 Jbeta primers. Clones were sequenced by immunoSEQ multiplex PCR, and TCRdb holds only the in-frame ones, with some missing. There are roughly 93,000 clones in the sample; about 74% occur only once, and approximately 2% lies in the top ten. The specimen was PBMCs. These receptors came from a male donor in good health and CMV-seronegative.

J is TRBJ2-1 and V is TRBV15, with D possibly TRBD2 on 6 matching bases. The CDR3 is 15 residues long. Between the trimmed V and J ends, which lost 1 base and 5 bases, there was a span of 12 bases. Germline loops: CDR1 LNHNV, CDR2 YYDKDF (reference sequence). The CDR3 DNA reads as TGTGCCACCAGCAGAGGTCTAGCGACTAACAATGAGCAGTTCTTC. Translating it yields CATSRGLATNNEQFF. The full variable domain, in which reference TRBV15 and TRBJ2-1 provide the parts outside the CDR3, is DAMVIQNPRYQVTQFGKPVTLSCSQTLNHNVMYWYQQKSSQAPKLLFHYYDKDFNNEADTPDNFQSRRPNTSFCFLDIRSPGLGDTAMYLCATSRGLATNNEQFFGPGTRLTVL.

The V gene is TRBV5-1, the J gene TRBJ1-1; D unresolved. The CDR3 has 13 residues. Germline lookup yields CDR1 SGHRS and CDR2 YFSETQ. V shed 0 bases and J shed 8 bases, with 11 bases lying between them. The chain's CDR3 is CASSLAGGGEAFF. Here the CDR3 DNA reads TGCGCCAGCAGCTTGGCCGGAGGAGGCGAAGCTTTCTTT.

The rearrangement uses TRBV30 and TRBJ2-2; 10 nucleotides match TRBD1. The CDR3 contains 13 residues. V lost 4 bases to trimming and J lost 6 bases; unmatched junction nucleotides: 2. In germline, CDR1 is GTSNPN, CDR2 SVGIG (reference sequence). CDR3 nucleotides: TGTGCCTGGATCGGACAGGGGGCCGGGGAGCTGTTTTTT. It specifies CAWIGQGAGELFF.

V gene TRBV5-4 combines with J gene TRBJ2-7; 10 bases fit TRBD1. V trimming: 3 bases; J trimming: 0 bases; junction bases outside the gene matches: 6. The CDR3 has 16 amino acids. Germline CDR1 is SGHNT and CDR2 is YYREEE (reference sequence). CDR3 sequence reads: CASSSGGQGTSYEQYF. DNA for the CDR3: TGTGCCAGCAGCTCAGGGGGACAGGGGACCTCCTACGAGCAGTACTTC.

In nucleotides, the CDR3 is TGTGCCAGCAGCTTATACAGGGACGATCAGCCCCAGCATTTT. Its translation: CASSLYRDDQPQHF. The V call is TRBV7-9, the J call TRBJ1-5; TRBD1 might be the D (6 bases). Germline loops: CDR1 SEHNR, CDR2 FQNEAQ (reference sequence). This CDR3 spans 14 amino acids. The ends were cut back, 2 bases at V and 5 bases at J, with 10 bases in the middle.

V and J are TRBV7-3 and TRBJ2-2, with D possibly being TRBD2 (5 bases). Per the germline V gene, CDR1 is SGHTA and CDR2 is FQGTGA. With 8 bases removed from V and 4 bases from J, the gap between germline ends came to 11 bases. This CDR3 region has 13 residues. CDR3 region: CASGLKSTGELFF. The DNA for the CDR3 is TGTGCCAGCGGACTTAAGTCCACCGGGGAGCTGTTTTTT.

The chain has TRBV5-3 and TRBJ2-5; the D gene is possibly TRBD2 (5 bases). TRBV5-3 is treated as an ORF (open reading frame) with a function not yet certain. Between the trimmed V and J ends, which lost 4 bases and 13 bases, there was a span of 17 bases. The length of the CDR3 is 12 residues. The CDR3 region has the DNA TGTGCCAGAAGCCCTGAGCGGAGACCCCCGTACTTC. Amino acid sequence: CARSPERRPPYF.

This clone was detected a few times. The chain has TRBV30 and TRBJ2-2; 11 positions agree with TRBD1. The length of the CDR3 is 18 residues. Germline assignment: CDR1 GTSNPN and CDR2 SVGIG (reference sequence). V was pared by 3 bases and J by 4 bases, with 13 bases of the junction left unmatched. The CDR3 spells CAWRGGTGGTGSTGELFF. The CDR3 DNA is TGTGCCTGGAGGGGCGGGACAGGGGGGACTGGAAGCACCGGGGAGCTGTTTTTT. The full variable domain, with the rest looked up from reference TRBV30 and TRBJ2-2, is SQTIHQWPATLVQPVGSPLSLECTVEGTSNPNLYWYRQAAGRGLQLLFYSVGIGQISSEVPQNLSASRPQDRQFILSSKKLLLSDSGFYLCAWRGGTGGTGSTGELFFGEGSRLTVL.

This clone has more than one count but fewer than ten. The CDR3 nucleotides read TGTGCCAGCAGCCAAGTTTCCTACCAAGAGACCCAGTACTTC. Its protein is CASSQVSYQETQYF. V usage is TRBV14 and J usage is TRBJ2-5; no clear D. This CDR3 has 14 residues. Between the trimmed V and J ends, which lost 1 base and 0 bases, there was a span of 6 bases. Germline-derived CDR1 and CDR2 are SGHDN and FVKESK.

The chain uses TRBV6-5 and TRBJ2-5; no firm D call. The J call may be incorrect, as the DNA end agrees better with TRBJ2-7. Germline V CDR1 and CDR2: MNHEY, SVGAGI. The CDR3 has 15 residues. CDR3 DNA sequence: TGTGCCAGCACAACTGGGCCTGCCCGAACCTACGAGCAGTACTTC. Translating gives CASTTGPARTYEQYF.

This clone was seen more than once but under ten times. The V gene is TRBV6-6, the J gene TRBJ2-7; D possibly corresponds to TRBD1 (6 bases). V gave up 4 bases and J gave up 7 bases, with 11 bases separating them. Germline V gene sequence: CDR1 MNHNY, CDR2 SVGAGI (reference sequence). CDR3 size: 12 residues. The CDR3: CASSWDMWEQYF. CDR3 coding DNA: TGTGCCAGCAGTTGGGACATGTGGGAGCAGTACTTC.

This CDR3 reads CASSATGGSNEKLFF. The CDR3 DNA reads as TGTGCCAGCAGTGCGACAGGTGGTTCTAATGAAAAACTGTTTTTT. V is TRBV6-4 and J is TRBJ1-4; a possible D gene is TRBD1 (6 bases). The CDR3 runs 15 residues. Germline V gene sequence: CDR1 MRHNA, CDR2 SNTAGT. V lost 4 bases to trimming and J lost 3 bases, with 12 bases between them.

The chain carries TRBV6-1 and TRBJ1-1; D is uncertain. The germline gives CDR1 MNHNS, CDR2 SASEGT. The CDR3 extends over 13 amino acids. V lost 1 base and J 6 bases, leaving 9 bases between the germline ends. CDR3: CASSEVSWSEAFF. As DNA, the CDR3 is TGTGCCAGCAGTGAAGTGAGTTGGTCTGAAGCTTTCTTT.

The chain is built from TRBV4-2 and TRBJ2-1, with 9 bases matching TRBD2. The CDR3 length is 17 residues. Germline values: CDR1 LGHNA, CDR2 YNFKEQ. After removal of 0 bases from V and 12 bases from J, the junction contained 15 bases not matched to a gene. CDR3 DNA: TGTGCCAGCAGCCAAGAGGGAGGGACTAGCCTCCTAGGGGGGCAGTTCTTC. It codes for CASSQEGGTSLLGGQFF.

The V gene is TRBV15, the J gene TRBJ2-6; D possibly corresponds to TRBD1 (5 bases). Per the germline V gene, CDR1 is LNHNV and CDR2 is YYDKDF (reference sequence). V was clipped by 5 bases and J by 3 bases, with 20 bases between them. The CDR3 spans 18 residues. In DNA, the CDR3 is TGTGCCACCAGCTCACGAAACTGGGATCAGGGTGGGGCCAACGTCCTGACTTTC. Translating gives CATSSRNWDQGGANVLTF.

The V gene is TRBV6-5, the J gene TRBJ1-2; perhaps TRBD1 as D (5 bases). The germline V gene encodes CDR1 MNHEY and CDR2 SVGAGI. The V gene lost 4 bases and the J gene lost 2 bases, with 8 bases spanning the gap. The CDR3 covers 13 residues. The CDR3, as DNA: TGTGCCAGCAGTTTGACAGTCAACTATGGCTACACCTTC. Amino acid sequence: CASSLTVNYGYTF.

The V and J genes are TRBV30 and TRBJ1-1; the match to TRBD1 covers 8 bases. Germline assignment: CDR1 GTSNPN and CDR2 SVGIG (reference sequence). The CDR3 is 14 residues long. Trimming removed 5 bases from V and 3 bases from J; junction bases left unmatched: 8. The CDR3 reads CAWGQGASDTEAFF. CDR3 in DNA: TGTGCCTGGGGTCAGGGGGCGTCGGACACTGAAGCTTTCTTT. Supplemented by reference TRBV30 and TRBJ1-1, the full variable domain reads SQTIHQWPATLVQPVGSPLSLECTVEGTSNPNLYWYRQAAGRGLQLLFYSVGIGQISSEVPQNLSASRPQDRQFILSSKKLLLSDSGFYLCAWGQGASDTEAFFGQGTRLTVV.

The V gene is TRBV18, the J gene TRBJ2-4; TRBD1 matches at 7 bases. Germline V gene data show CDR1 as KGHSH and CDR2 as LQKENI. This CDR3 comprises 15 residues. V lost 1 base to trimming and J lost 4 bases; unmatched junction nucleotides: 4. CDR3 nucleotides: TGTGCCAGCTCACCACTAGGGACAGCAAAAAACATTCAGTACTTC. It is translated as CASSPLGTAKNIQYF. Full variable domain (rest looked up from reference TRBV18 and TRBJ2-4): NAGVMQNPRHLVRRRGQEARLRCSPMKGHSHVYWYRQLPEEGLKFMVYLQKENIIDESGMPKERFSAEFPKEGPSILRIQQVVRGDSAAYFCASSPLGTAKNIQYFGAGTRLSVL.

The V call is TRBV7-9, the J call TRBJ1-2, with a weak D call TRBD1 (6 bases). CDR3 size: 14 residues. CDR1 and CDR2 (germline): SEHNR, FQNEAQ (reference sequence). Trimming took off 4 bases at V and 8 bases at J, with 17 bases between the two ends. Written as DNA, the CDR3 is TGTGCCAGCAGCTGGGGCTCGGGCCAGGGGGGCTACACCTTC. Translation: CASSWGSGQGGYTF.

CDR3 protein: CASRATGISNQPQHF. CDR3 sequence (DNA): TGTGCCAGCAGGGCGACAGGGATTAGCAATCAGCCCCAGCATTTT. The rearrangement joins TRBV6-5 to TRBJ1-5; 7 nucleotides align to TRBD1. The CDR3 is 15 amino acids. The trim removed 6 bases at V and 0 bases at J, leaving 5 bases unmatched. Germline V gene sequence: CDR1 MNHEY, CDR2 SVGAGI.

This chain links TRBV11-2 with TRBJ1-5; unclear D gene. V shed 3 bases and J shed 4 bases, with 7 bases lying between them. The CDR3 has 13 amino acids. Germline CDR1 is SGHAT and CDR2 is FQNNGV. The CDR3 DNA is TGTGCCAGCAGCTTTCGGGAAAATCAGCCCCAGCATTTT. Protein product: CASSFRENQPQHF.

In nucleotides, the CDR3 is TGTGCCACCAGCAGAGATCCCGGGAGACCCACCGCCTTAAATACGCAGTATTTT. This gives the protein CATSRDPGRPTALNTQYF. The chain joins TRBV15 to TRBJ2-3, with a tentative D call TRBD2 (6 bases). The ends were cut back, 0 bases at V and 7 bases at J, with 23 bases in the middle. This CDR3 contains 18 residues. CDR1 and CDR2 (germline): LNHNV, YYDKDF (reference sequence).

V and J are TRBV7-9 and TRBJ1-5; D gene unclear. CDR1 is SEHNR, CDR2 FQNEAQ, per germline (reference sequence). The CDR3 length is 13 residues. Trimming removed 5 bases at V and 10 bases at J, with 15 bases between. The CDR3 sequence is CASSPRSGEPQHF. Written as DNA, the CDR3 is TGTGCCAGCAGCCCACGGTCCGGGGAACCCCAGCATTTT.

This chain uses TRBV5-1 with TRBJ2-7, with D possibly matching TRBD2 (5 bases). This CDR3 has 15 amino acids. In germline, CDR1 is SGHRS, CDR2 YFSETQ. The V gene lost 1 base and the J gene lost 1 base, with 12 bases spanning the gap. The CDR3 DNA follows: TGCGCCAGCAGCTTGAGCGGCCTTGGGTCCTACGAGCAGTACTTC. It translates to CASSLSGLGSYEQYF.

DNA of the CDR3: TGTGCCAGCAGCGCCGTTGGACAGTCCTCTGGAAACACCATATATTTT. Its protein is CASSAVGQSSGNTIYF. The rearrangement uses TRBV9 and TRBJ1-3; possible D gene TRBD1, 6 bases. This CDR3 contains 16 residues. From germline, CDR1 is SGDLS and CDR2 YYNGEE. V was trimmed by 3 bases and J by 0 bases, leaving 13 bases between them. Full variable domain (outside the CDR3, taken from reference TRBV9 and TRBJ1-3): DSGVTQTPKHLITATGQRVTLRCSPRSGDLSVYWYQQSLDQGLQFLIQYYNGEERAKGNILERFSAQQFPDLHSELNLSSLELGDSALYFCASSAVGQSSGNTIYFGEGSWLTVV.

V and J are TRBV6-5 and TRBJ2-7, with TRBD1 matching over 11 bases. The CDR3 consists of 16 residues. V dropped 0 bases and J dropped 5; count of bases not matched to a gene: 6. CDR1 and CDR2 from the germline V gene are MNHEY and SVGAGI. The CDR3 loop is CASSYSRTGGQNEQYF. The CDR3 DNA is TGTGCCAGCAGTTACTCAAGGACAGGGGGCCAAAACGAGCAGTACTTC.

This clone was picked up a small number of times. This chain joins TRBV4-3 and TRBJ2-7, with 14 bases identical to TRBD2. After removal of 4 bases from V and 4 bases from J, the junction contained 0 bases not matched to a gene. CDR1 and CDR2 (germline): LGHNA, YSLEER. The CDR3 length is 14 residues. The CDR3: CASSRLAGGYEQYF. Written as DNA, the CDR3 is TGCGCCAGCAGCCGACTAGCGGGAGGGTACGAGCAGTACTTC.